Listed here is a single T cell receptor beta chain. The antigen remains undetermined. The sample belongs to a study of OX40 agonist ivuxolimab in advanced cancers. Across the study: Prior therapy, whether anti-PD-1, anti-PD-L1 or anti-CTLA-4, was allowed, and 30% to 40% had some. Partial responses were recorded for three patients, including one with hepatocellular carcinoma and two with cutaneous melanoma.

Whole-study results and caveats: Clonal expansion was among the lowest in partial responders at 0.1-3.0 mg/kg, especially CD8+. Antigens targeted by the expanded peripheral T cells were not determined.

The CDR3 consists of 18 residues. Trimming cost V 2 bases and J 0 bases; bases outside gene matches: 7. Germline CDR1 and CDR2: SGHNT and YENEEA. Profiled with immunoSEQ multiplex PCR; TCRdb holds only in-frame clones, not every one. Here the sample spans fewer than 90,000 clones, around 90% being singletons. The sequence derives from an adult with an advanced solid tumor such as melanoma, head and neck, liver or kidney cancer. The sample here was CD4+ or CD8+ T cells sorted from blood, taken in a trial of the OX40 agonist ivuxolimab. This chain links TRBV11-3 with TRBJ2-1; 10 bases are a match to TRBD2. This CDR3 is CASSLSPSSGSSYNEQFF. The CDR3, as DNA: TGTGCCAGCAGCTTATCGCCCTCTAGCGGGAGCTCCTACAATGAGCAGTTCTTC.